This T cell receptor (beta chain) is drawn from a study of blood T cell repertoires in COVID-19. In the study overall: Samples came from the United States, Italy and Spain, spanning acute and convalescent COVID-19. Sample material is recorded as cDNA or gDNA derived from T cells, B-cell-depleted T cells, or PBMCs.

As processed by the authors: Amplified reference gene primers provided the basis for estimating nucleated cell counts. The data were produced by immunoSEQ multiplex PCR, yet TCRdb's version contains in-frame clones alone and is incomplete. V and J calls and clone size follow that table, whereas D and trimming were derived from the DNA. The sample holds approximately 90,000 clones, about nine tenths seen once. The V end was cut by 2 bases, the J end by 10 bases, with 7 bases between. The CDR3 consists of 11 residues. Germline loops: CDR1 SNHLY, CDR2 FYNNEI. This TCR was sampled from a woman aged 80 or over with acute or convalescent COVID-19. The rearrangement links TRBV2 to TRBJ2-3; D not certain. The source material was peripheral blood. CDR3 nucleotides: TGTGCCAGCAGTGAAACTCCGCCGCAGTATTTT. Translation: CASSETPPQYF.